Each of the 22 T cell receptor beta chains below was sequenced from the same sample in a study of blood T cell repertoires in COVID-19. The protocol was immunoSEQ multiplex PCR, while the TCRdb copy is restricted to in-frame clones and leaves out a portion. The table includes under 250,000 clones, approximately 81% detected once. Material for sequencing was peripheral blood. The receptors derive from a man between 45 and 60 years old who had recovered from COVID-19.

The chain couples TRBV5-5 to TRBJ1-2; D ambiguous. V lost 0 bases and J lost 8, with 8 bases in between. This CDR3 comprises 12 residues. Looked up from germline, CDR1 is SGHKS and CDR2 is YYEKEE (reference sequence). CDR3 bases: TGTGCCAGCAGCTTGGAGGCAGGAGGCTACACCTTC. Its translation: CASSLEAGGYTF.

The chain carries TRBV6-6 and TRBJ2-1; no clear D. V lost 2 bases and J lost 6, with 8 bases in between. The CDR3 runs to 13 residues. Germline CDR1 MNHNY, CDR2 SVGAGI (reference sequence). Here the CDR3 reads CASSYESGNEQFF. For the CDR3, the DNA is TGTGCCAGCAGTTACGAGAGTGGCAATGAGCAGTTCTTC.

This rearrangement joins TRBV5-1 to TRBJ2-3, with TRBD2 identical over 7 bases. There are 16 residues in the CDR3. Germline V gene lookup returns CDR1 SGHRS and CDR2 YFSETQ. The V and J ends lost 1 base and 0 bases, in that order; junction bases with no gene match: 5. The DNA for the CDR3 is TGCGCCAGCAGCTTGTCAGGGAGGGTGAGCACAGATACGCAGTATTTT. This codes for CASSLSGRVSTDTQYF.

The chain has TRBV2 and TRBJ2-7; TRBD2 agrees at 9 bases. Germline V gene data show CDR1 as SNHLY and CDR2 as FYNNEI. This CDR3 comprises 16 residues. V shed 1 base, J shed 1 base, and the junction held 5 bases outside the gene matches. CDR3 in amino acids: CASSEEASGISYEQYF. The CDR3 DNA is TGTGCCAGCAGTGAAGAGGCTAGCGGGATATCCTACGAGCAGTACTTC.

The V and J genes are TRBV29-1 and TRBJ2-3; weak D call: TRBD2 (5 bases). CDR1 is SQVTM, CDR2 ANQGSEA, per germline. Trimming pared 6 bases from V and 0 bases from J, leaving 10 bases between. The CDR3 totals 13 residues. The CDR3, as DNA: TGCAGCGTGAGGGTAGCGAGCACAGATACGCAGTATTTT. Residues: CSVRVASTDTQYF.

V usage is TRBV20-1 and J usage is TRBJ2-3, with D possibly being TRBD1 (6 bases). The length of the CDR3 is 14 residues. Germline lookup yields CDR1 DFQATT and CDR2 SNEGSKA (reference sequence). Trimming pared 3 bases from V and 0 bases from J, leaving 10 bases between. CDR3 DNA sequence: TGCAGTGCTAGTAAACAGGGAAGCACAGATACGCAGTATTTT. Translating gives CSASKQGSTDTQYF.

This clone was seen once. The chain is built from TRBV30 and TRBJ1-2; 8 bases map to TRBD1. Looked up from germline, CDR1 is GTSNPN and CDR2 is SVGIG (reference sequence). The J segment lost 3 bases and the V segment lost 8 bases, leaving 5 bases of the junction unmatched. CDR3 length: 12 residues. The CDR3 spells CAGLTGDYGYTF. The CDR3 DNA sequence: TGTGCCGGGCTGACAGGGGACTATGGCTACACCTTC.

The chain combines TRBV7-8 with TRBJ2-7; TRBD2 matches 9 bases. Trimming at V came to 5 bases and at J to 0 bases, leaving 14 bases not matched to a gene. This CDR3 has 18 residues. In germline, CDR1 is SGHVS, CDR2 FQNEAQ. CDR3 protein: CASSRKTSGTVSSYEQYF. DNA of the CDR3: TGTGCCAGCAGCCGGAAGACTAGCGGTACCGTATCCTCCTACGAGCAGTACTTC.

This chain connects TRBV5-5 to TRBJ2-7, with a tentative D call TRBD1 (6 bases). V lost 6 bases to trimming and J lost 5 bases, with 21 bases between them. CDR1 and CDR2 (germline): SGHKS, YYEKEE (reference sequence). CDR3 length: 15 amino acids. CDR3 in amino acids: CASTLSGADRHEQYF. The CDR3 DNA reads TGTGCCAGCACCCTTTCAGGGGCCGACCGTCACGAGCAGTACTTC.

This clone was detected a few times. The rearrangement uses TRBV12-1 and TRBJ2-2; the table's D call of TRBD2 was not tested on the DNA. TRBV12-1 is a recognized pseudogene. There are 14 residues in the CDR3. CDR3 in DNA: TGTGCCAGCACGGGGGTCAGGAACACCGGGGAGCTGTTTTTT. It codes for CASTGVRNTGELFF.

This rearrangement joins TRBV28 to TRBJ2-4, with TRBD2 identical over 12 bases. The J segment lost 8 bases and the V segment lost 5 bases, leaving 10 bases of the junction unmatched. This CDR3 is built from 16 residues. Germline V lookup: CDR1 MDHEN, CDR2 SYDVKM. CDR3 sequence reads: CASSETQTSGSYIQYF. Written as DNA, the CDR3 is TGTGCCAGCAGTGAGACCCAGACTAGCGGGAGTTACATTCAGTACTTC.

The chain carries TRBV7-8 and TRBJ2-7; no firm D call. The germline V gene encodes CDR1 SGHVS and CDR2 FQNEAQ. V dropped 1 base and J dropped 0 bases, with 13 bases sitting between them. The CDR3 has 16 residues. The CDR3 DNA reads as TGTGCCAGCAGCTTAGAATCTGCGAGTAGCTCCTACGAGCAGTACTTC. Encoded protein: CASSLESASSSYEQYF.

A single count supports this clone. V usage is TRBV2 and J usage is TRBJ1-5; TRBD1 matches 9 bases. V lost 3 bases and J lost 4; bases outside the gene matches: 13. The CDR3 runs 18 residues. Per germline, CDR1 SNHLY and CDR2 FYNNEI. The CDR3 spells CASSDLTNRGPGNQPQHF. The CDR3 nucleotides are TGTGCCAGCAGTGATTTAACCAACAGGGGGCCGGGGAATCAGCCCCAGCATTTT.

This clone is a singleton in its sample. The genes are TRBV27 and TRBJ2-5, with a possible D match to TRBD2 (6 bases). The CDR3 totals 11 residues. Germline CDR1 MNHEY, CDR2 SMNVEV (reference sequence). V was clipped by 3 bases and J by 7 bases, with 6 bases between them. The CDR3 sequence: CASSFGGTQYF. The CDR3 coding sequence is TGTGCCAGCAGTTTCGGGGGGACCCAGTACTTC.

This sequence joins TRBV5-1 and TRBJ2-5; 8 nucleotides match TRBD1. CDR1 and CDR2 (germline): SGHRS, YFSETQ. After removal of 2 bases from V and 5 bases from J, the junction contained 8 bases not matched to a gene. The CDR3 is 15 amino acids. CDR3 sequence reads: CASSFYRGSGETQYF. The CDR3, as DNA: TGCGCCAGCAGCTTTTACAGGGGGTCTGGTGAGACCCAGTACTTC.

The rearrangement uses TRBV20-1 and TRBJ2-3; D perhaps matches TRBD2 (5 bases). This CDR3 spans 15 amino acids. The germline gives CDR1 DFQATT, CDR2 SNEGSKA (reference sequence). Deletions cut 3 bases from V and 2 bases from J, with 15 bases between. The CDR3, as DNA: TGCAGTGCTAGTGAGGGCAGGTCAGTCACAGATACGCAGTATTTT. Translated: CSASEGRSVTDTQYF.

The gene calls are TRBV6-2 or TRBV6-3 and TRBJ2-1; D gene ambiguous. This CDR3 contains 15 residues. CDR1 is MNHEY and CDR2 is SVGEGT in the germline V gene. V was cut by 0 bases and J by 8 bases, with 14 bases left in between. CDR3 coding DNA: TGTGCCAGCAGTTACTCGCGACTCAAATCCCATGAGCAGTTCTTC. It encodes CASSYSRLKSHEQFF.

The gene calls are TRBV18 and TRBJ2-7; 8 bases line up with TRBD1. Germline values: CDR1 KGHSH, CDR2 LQKENI. CDR3 length: 13 amino acids. The V gene end was trimmed by 4 bases and the J gene end by 3 bases; junction bases not matched to a gene: 2. The CDR3 coding sequence is TGTGCCAGCTCACGGGACAGGATCTACGAGCAGTACTTC. It translates to CASSRDRIYEQYF. The full variable domain, in which reference TRBV18 and TRBJ2-7 provide the parts outside the CDR3, is NAGVMQNPRHLVRRRGQEARLRCSPMKGHSHVYWYRQLPEEGLKFMVYLQKENIIDESGMPKERFSAEFPKEGPSILRIQQVVRGDSAAYFCASSRDRIYEQYFGPGTRLTVT.

The chain employs TRBV30 and TRBJ1-6; D unresolved. This CDR3 contains 13 residues. Germline loops: CDR1 GTSNPN, CDR2 SVGIG (reference sequence). The ends were cut back, 1 base at V and 8 bases at J, with 9 bases in the middle. CDR3 residues: CAWSGGLDSPLHF. CDR3 sequence (DNA): TGTGCCTGGAGTGGAGGGTTGGATTCACCCCTCCACTTT.

This clone appeared once. The V and J genes are TRBV4-2 and TRBJ2-3; 7 bases fit TRBD2. This CDR3 has 13 residues. CDR1 is LGHNA and CDR2 is YNFKEQ in the germline V gene. Trimming cost V 4 bases and J 5 bases; bases outside gene matches: 3. CDR3 DNA: TGTGCCAGCAGCCCCCGGGGGGAAGATACGCAGTATTTT. Its protein is CASSPRGEDTQYF.

V and J are TRBV18 and TRBJ2-1, with 9 bases fitting TRBD2. Germline trimming cut 0 bases from V and 4 bases from J; bases unmatched to any gene: 1. The CDR3 totals 15 residues. CDR1 and CDR2 from the germline V gene are KGHSH and LQKENI. The CDR3 spells CASSPPTSGYNEQFF. In nucleotides, the CDR3 is TGTGCCAGCTCACCACCGACTAGCGGTTACAATGAGCAGTTCTTC.

V gene TRBV27 combines with J gene TRBJ1-4; possible D gene TRBD1, 6 bases. The CDR3 covers 14 residues. In germline, CDR1 is MNHEY, CDR2 SMNVEV (reference sequence). V lost 7 bases and J 4 bases, leaving 13 bases between the germline ends. CDR3 sequence reads: CASKRGGFNEKLFF. In DNA, the CDR3 is TGTGCCAGCAAAAGGGGGGGGTTTAATGAAAAACTGTTTTTT.